Listed here are 4 T cell receptor beta chains from one sample, sequenced in a study of technical replicates of blood from a handful of donors (dated by TCRdb to 2016 to 2017). The library was produced with the immunoSEQ multiplex PCR assay. Drawn from immuneACCESS, this table holds only the in-frame rearrangements with V and J called that TCRdb kept. Clones are partly lost; checked studies trace under half to an unresolved V gene and leave the rest unexplained. This sample is represented by about 72,000 clones; less than 97% of them were singletons. Of the sample, more than 0.2% falls within the top ten clones. The sequenced material came from T cells isolated from PBMCs. These receptor sequences come from a human donor in good health.

This chain joins TRBV10-2 and TRBJ2-7, with D possibly being TRBD1 (6 bases). Trimming removed 2 bases from V and 4 bases from J, with 12 bases in between. CDR3 size: 14 residues. The germline gives CDR1 WSHSY, CDR2 SAAADI. The CDR3: CASSETGKKYEQYF. CDR3 in DNA: TGCGCCAGCAGTGAGACAGGGAAAAAGTACGAGCAGTACTTC.

This chain connects TRBV10-3 to TRBJ2-7, with D hard to call. Looked up from germline, CDR1 is ENHRY and CDR2 is SYGVKD. V shed 10 bases and J shed 1 base, with 17 bases lying between them. CDR3 length: 14 amino acids. The DNA of the CDR3 is TGTGCCACCGTGGCCGGGTTCGTATCCTACGAGCAGTACTTC. It yields the protein CATVAGFVSYEQYF.

The chain employs TRBV6-1 and TRBJ2-7, with 7 nucleotides matching TRBD2. J was trimmed by 1 base and V by 8 bases; bases with no gene match: 8. The CDR3 consists of 14 residues. Germline CDR1 and CDR2: MNHNS and SASEGT. DNA for the CDR3: TGTGCCAGCCCCCCCCAGGGACTATCCTACGAGCAGTACTTC. Its protein is CASPPQGLSYEQYF.

The chain is built from TRBV7-9 and TRBJ1-2, with TRBD1 matching over 7 bases. This CDR3 contains 14 residues. Germline V gene sequence: CDR1 SEHNR, CDR2 FQNEAQ (reference sequence). Trimming took 0 bases from V and 6 from J; bases not matched to a gene: 4. The CDR3, as DNA: TGTGCCAGCAGCTTAGCTGGGACAGTCCATGGCTACACCTTC. It translates to CASSLAGTVHGYTF.